Given below is one T cell receptor beta chain in context. Its target is not known. CDR3 size: 14 residues. Trimming pared 1 base from V and 6 bases from J, leaving 12 bases between. Germline V gives CDR1 MNHNS, CDR2 SASEGT. Patients were excluded for autoimmune disease history or systemic immunosuppression. Clones were sequenced by immunoSEQ multiplex PCR, and TCRdb holds only the in-frame ones, with some missing. Here the sample spans approximately 20,000 clones, around 87% being singletons. The data stem from a study of OX40 agonist ivuxolimab in advanced cancers. Across the whole study: Treatment of patients was with ivuxolimab, an agonistic anti-OX40 (CD134) antibody.

Notes on the study in general: Specificity for antigen went undetermined in the expanded peripheral T cells. Average numbers of expanded clones were greater in CD8+ T cells than in CD4+.

The clonotype originates from an adult with an advanced solid tumor such as melanoma, head and neck, liver or kidney cancer. This rearrangement joins TRBV6-1 to TRBJ1-2; D uncertain. Sequencing used CD4+ or CD8+ T cells sorted from blood, obtained in a trial of the OX40 agonist ivuxolimab. The CDR3 loop is CASSEGGIGDGYTF. Written as DNA, the CDR3 is TGTGCCAGCAGTGAAGGGGGAATCGGAGATGGCTACACCTTC.